This T cell receptor (beta chain) was captured in a study of blood T cell repertoires in COVID-19. Original methodology: Using reference gene primer amplification, nucleated cell counts were estimated. Libraries were prepared by immunoSEQ multiplex PCR; TCRdb keeps only in-frame clonotypes and omits some of them. That table furnishes V, J and clone size, whereas the DNA furnished D and trimming. The data contain 150,000 to 200,000 clones, almost 80% of them singletons. Germline values: CDR1 SGHTA, CDR2 FQGTGA. The V gene lost 1 base and the J gene lost 4 bases, with 10 bases spanning the gap. The CDR3 is made up of 15 amino acids.

The source material was PBMCs or T cells enriched from blood (not recorded which). The receptor was isolated from a woman aged 50 to 65 who had recovered from COVID-19. The rearrangement joins TRBV7-3 to TRBJ2-2, with D possibly matching TRBD2 (5 bases). The CDR3 reads CASSLSQAGTGELFF. CDR3 in DNA: TGTGCCAGCAGCTTAAGCCAGGCGGGCACCGGGGAGCTGTTTTTT.